The source of this T cell receptor beta chain is a study of shared clonotypes between healthy human individuals. Study results and caveats: In general, naive subsets displayed greater estimated richness than memory subsets did.

This clone appeared a single time. What it recognizes is unknown. Deep-level running was used for the assay. Method: immunoSEQ multiplex PCR; TCRdb's copy keeps in-frame clones and lacks some. This table holds 500,000 to 550,000 clones, 90% to 97% found once. Donors were healthy HIV-negative adults without recently reported acute infections or vaccinations. From CD4+ cells came CD45RA+ naive and CD45RA-negative memory subsets. Germline CDR1 SGHAT, CDR2 FQNNGV. The CDR3 spans 15 residues. V lost 1 base, J lost 6 bases, and 14 bases lay in between. This receptor was obtained from a young woman in good health. Sequencing used naive CD4+ T cells sorted from blood. Described subset: CD45RA+ positively selected. The chain is built from TRBV11-2 and TRBJ2-3, with D uncertain. The DNA of the CDR3 is TGTGCCAGCAGCTTAGCTAGGATTCCCTCGGATACGCAGTATTTT. As protein: CASSLARIPSDTQYF.